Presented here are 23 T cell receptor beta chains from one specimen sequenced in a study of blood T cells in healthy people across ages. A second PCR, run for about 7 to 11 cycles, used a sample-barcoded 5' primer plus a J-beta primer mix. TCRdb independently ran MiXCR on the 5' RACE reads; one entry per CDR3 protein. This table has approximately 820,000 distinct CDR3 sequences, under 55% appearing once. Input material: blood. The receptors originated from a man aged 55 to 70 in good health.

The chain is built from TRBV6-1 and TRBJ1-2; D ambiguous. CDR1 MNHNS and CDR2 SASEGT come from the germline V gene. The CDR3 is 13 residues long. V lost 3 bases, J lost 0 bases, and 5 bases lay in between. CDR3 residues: CASSDRSNYGYTF. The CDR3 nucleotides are TGTGCCAGCAGTGACAGATCTAACTATGGCTACACCTTC.

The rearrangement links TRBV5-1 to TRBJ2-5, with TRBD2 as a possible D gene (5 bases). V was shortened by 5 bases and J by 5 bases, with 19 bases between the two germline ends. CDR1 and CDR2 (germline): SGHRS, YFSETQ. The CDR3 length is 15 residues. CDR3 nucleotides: TGCGCCAGCAGTCTCACGGGGTTGAATCAGGAGACCCAGTACTTC. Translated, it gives CASSLTGLNQETQYF.

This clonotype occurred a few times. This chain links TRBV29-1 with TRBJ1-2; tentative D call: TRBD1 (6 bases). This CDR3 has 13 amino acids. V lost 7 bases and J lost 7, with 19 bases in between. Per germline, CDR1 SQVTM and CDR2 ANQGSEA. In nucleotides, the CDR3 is TGCAGCGCCCGGGCCGATACAGGGTTTGGCTACACCTTC. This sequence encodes CSARADTGFGYTF.

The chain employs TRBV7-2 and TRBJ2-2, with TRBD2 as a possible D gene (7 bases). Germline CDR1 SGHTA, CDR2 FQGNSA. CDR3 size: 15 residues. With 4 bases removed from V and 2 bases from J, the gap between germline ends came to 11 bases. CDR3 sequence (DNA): TGTGCCAGCAGCTCGGCGGGGGCTAACACCGGGGAGCTGTTTTTT. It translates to CASSSAGANTGELFF.

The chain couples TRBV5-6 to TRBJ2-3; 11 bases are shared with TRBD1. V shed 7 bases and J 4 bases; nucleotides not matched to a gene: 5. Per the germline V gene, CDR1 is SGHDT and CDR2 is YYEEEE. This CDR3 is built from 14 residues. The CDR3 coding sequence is TGTGCCAGCGAGGAGGGACAGGGGGCAGATACGCAGTATTTT. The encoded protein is CASEEGQGADTQYF.

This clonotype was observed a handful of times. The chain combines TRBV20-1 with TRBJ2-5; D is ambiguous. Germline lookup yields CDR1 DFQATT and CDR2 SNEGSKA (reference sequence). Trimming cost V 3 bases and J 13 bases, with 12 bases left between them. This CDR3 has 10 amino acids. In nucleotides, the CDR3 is TGCAGTGCTAGTGTCGGCTGGCTGTACTTC. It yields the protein CSASVGWLYF.

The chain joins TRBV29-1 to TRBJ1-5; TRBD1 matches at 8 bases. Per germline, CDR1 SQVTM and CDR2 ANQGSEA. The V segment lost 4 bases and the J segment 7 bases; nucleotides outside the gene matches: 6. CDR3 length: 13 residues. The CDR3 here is CSVARDRGQPQHF. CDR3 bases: TGCAGCGTTGCGAGAGACAGGGGACAGCCCCAGCATTTT.

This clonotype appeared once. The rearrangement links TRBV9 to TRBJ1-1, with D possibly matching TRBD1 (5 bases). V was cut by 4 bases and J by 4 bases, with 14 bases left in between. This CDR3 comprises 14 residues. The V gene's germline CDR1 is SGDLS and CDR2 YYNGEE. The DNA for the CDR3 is TGTGCCAGCAGCCCCCGGGAGAGGGGCACTGAAGCTTTCTTT. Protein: CASSPRERGTEAFF.

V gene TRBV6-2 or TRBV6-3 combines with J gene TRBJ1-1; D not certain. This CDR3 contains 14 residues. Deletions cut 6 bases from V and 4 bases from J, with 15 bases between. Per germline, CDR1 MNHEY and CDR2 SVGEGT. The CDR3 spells CASSLVGIATEAFF. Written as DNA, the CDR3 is TGTGCCAGCAGCCTTGTGGGTATAGCCACTGAAGCTTTCTTT.

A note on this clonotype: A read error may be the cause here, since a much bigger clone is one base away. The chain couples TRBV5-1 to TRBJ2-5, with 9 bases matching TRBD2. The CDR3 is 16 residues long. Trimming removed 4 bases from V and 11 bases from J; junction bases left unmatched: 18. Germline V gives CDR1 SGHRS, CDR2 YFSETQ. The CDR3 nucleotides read TGCGCCAGCAGCCCCGCCGGGGCGGGGGGGTACAATGAGCAGTACTTC. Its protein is CASSPAGAGGYNEQYF.

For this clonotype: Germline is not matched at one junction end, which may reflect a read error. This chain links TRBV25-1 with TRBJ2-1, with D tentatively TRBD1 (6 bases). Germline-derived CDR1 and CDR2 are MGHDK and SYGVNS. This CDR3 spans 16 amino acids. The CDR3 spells CASSEQRQGTYNERFF. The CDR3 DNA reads TGTGCCAGCAGTGAACAGAGGCAGGGGACCTACAATGAGCGGTTCTTC.

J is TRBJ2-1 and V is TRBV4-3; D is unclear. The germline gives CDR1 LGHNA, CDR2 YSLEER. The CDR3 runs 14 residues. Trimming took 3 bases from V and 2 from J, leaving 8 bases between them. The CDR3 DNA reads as TGCGCCAGCAGCCAGGAATTGGCCTACAATGAGCAGTTCTTC. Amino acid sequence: CASSQELAYNEQFF.

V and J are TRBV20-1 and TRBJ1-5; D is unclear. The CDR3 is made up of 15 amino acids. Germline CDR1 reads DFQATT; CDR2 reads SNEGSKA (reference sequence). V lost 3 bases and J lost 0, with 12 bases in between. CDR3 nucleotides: TGCAGTGCTAGGGCAGACGAAGTTAGCAATCAGCCCCAGCATTTT. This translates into CSARADEVSNQPQHF.

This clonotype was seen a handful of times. The CDR3, as DNA: TGCAGTGCAAAGACAGGGCGAACGCAAGAGACCCAGTACTTC. Its protein product is CSAKTGRTQETQYF. The chain couples TRBV20-1 to TRBJ2-5, with 7 bases identical to TRBD1. There are 14 residues in the CDR3. CDR1 and CDR2 (germline): DFQATT, SNEGSKA (reference sequence). V was pared by 6 bases and J by 2 bases, with 9 bases of the junction left unmatched.

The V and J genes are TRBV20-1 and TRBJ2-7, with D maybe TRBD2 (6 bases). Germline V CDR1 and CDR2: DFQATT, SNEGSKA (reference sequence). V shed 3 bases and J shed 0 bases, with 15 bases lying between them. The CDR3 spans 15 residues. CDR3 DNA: TGCAGTGCTAGGTTGGCGGGATACCGCTCCTACGAGCAGTACTTC. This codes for CSARLAGYRSYEQYF.

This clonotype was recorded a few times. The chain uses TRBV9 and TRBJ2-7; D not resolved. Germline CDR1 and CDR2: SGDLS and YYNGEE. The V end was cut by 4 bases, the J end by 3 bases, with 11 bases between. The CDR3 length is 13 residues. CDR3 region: CASSPQSDYEQYF. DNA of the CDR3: TGTGCCAGCAGCCCTCAGTCGGACTACGAGCAGTACTTC.

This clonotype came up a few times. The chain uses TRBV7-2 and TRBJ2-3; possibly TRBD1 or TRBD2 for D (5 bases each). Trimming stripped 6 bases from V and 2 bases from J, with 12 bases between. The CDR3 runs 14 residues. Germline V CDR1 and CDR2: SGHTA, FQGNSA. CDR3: CASSSGRPTDTQYF. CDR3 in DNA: TGTGCCAGCAGTTCGGGACGACCCACAGATACGCAGTATTTT.

The CDR3 spells CASSPRDVGNQPQHF. CDR3 in DNA: TGTGCCAGCAGCCCTAGAGATGTCGGCAATCAGCCCCAGCATTTT. The chain has TRBV7-2 and TRBJ1-5; no firm D call. Germline CDR1 is SGHTA and CDR2 is FQGNSA. V was shortened by 5 bases and J by 2 bases, with 13 bases between the two germline ends. The CDR3 has 15 residues.

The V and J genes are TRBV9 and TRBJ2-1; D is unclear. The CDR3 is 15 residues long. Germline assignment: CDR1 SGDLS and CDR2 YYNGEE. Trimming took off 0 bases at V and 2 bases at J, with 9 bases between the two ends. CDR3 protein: CASSVGSAPYNEQFF. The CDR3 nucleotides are TGTGCCAGCAGCGTAGGTTCGGCTCCCTACAATGAGCAGTTCTTC.

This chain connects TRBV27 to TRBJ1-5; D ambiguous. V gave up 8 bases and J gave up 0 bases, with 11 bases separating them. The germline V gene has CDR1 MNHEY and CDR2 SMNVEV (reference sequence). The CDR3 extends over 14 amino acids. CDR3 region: CASGPRNSNQPQHF. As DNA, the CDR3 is TGTGCCAGCGGACCGAGGAATAGCAATCAGCCCCAGCATTTT.

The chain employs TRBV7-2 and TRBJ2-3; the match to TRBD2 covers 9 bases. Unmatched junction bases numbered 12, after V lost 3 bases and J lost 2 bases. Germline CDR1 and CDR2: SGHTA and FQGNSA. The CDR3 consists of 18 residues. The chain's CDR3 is CASSFPWVRGGDTDTQYF. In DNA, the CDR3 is TGTGCCAGCAGCTTCCCCTGGGTCCGCGGGGGGGACACAGATACGCAGTATTTT.

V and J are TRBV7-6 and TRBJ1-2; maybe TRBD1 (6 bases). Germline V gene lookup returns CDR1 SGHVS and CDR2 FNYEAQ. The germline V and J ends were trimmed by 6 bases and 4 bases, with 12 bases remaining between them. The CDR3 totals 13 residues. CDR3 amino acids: CASSRGGSYGYTF. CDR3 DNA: TGTGCCAGCAGTCGAGGGGGGAGCTATGGCTACACCTTC.

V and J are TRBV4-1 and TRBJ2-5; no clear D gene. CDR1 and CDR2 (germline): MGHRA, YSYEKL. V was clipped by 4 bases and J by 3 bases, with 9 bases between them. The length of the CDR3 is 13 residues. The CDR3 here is CASSRLPKETQYF. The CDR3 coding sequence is TGCGCCAGCAGCCGTCTACCGAAAGAGACCCAGTACTTC.